This TCR beta chain was identified in a study of T-cell memory formation after mild COVID-19. Whole-study context: Largely, TCR clusters stayed within a single donor.

MiXCR was run by TCRdb on the 5' RACE reads, yielding one entry per CDR3 protein. The sample includes more than 350,000 distinct CDR3 sequences, under 25% of them seen just once. Study-level findings and limits: Those CD4+ clones that contracted were mainly in CM and EM (CD8+ ones in EMRA).

This clonotype was observed many times. Its antigen is not identified. Sequences were obtained from PBMCs or a T cell subset sorted from them (not recorded which). The clonotype originates from an adult woman who had mild COVID-19 (a few samples of this study predate the infection). Cell type and time point are not known.

The CDR3 nucleotides read TGTGCCAGCACCCCCCCAGCGGGAGTTCATGAGCAGTACTTC. Its protein product is CASTPPAGVHEQYF. The chain has TRBV7-9 and TRBJ2-7, with 8 nucleotides matching TRBD2. V gave up 7 bases and J gave up 7 bases; unmatched junction bases: 12. Germline V gives CDR1 SEHNR, CDR2 FQNEAQ (reference sequence). CDR3 length: 14 residues.